This T cell receptor (beta chain) was retrieved from a study of blood T cell repertoires in COVID-19. In the study overall: Samples came from the United States, Italy and Spain, spanning acute and convalescent COVID-19. Nucleic acid was either cDNA or gDNA, and it came from T cells, B-cell-depleted T cells, or PBMCs.

Per the germline V gene, CDR1 is MNHNY and CDR2 is SVGAGI (reference sequence). The trim removed 5 bases at V and 4 bases at J, leaving 12 bases unmatched. The CDR3 extends over 16 amino acids. Original data processing: Nucleated cell counts were estimated from reference gene primer amplification. The data were produced by immunoSEQ multiplex PCR, yet TCRdb's version contains in-frame clones alone and is incomplete. V and J calls and clone size are given by that table; D and trimming were obtained from the DNA. This sample has about 99,000 clones; roughly 89% occur once, and the top ten carry under 2%.

The clonotype was recovered from a man aged 70-80 years with active or convalescent COVID-19. This chain connects TRBV6-6 to TRBJ2-7; 9 bases map to TRBD2. Material for sequencing was peripheral blood. Here the CDR3 DNA reads TGTGCCAGCAGTGGGTCTTCGACTAGCGGACTGTACGAGCAGTACTTC. It is translated as CASSGSSTSGLYEQYF.